The 17 T cell receptor beta chains in this list originate from one sample, sequenced in a study of shared clonotypes between healthy human individuals. Sequencing used immunoSEQ multiplex PCR; TCRdb keeps in-frame clones, though not all of them. The profile shows 2 million to 2.5 million clones, approximately 94% of them singletons. The material sequenced was naive CD4+ T cells sorted from blood. The subset: CD45RA+ positively selected. The receptors derive from a man between 18 and 35 years old in good health.

The chain links TRBV2 to TRBJ2-1; tentatively, D is TRBD2 (5 bases). CDR3 length: 11 residues. CDR1 is SNHLY and CDR2 is FYNNEI in the germline V gene. V lost 4 bases, J lost 13 bases, and 11 bases lay in between. In nucleotides, the CDR3 is TGTGCCAGCAGTGCGACACGGACTCAGTTCTTC. It specifies CASSATRTQFF.

V gene TRBV4-1 combines with J gene TRBJ1-4; possibly TRBD1 for D (5 bases). Trimming left V 5 bases short and J 0 bases short, with 10 bases between. CDR1 is MGHRA, CDR2 YSYEKL, per germline. The CDR3 runs to 15 residues. The CDR3 DNA reads TGCGCCAGCAGCTTCACAGGACCAACTAATGAAAAACTGTTTTTT. As protein: CASSFTGPTNEKLFF.

This chain joins TRBV7-6 and TRBJ1-2; D is ambiguous. Trimming removed 5 bases at V and 2 bases at J, with 12 bases between. Per germline, CDR1 SGHVS and CDR2 FNYEAQ. This CDR3 spans 14 amino acids. This CDR3 is CASSPQEGNYGYTF. In nucleotides, the CDR3 is TGTGCCAGCAGCCCTCAGGAGGGAAACTATGGCTACACCTTC. Together with reference TRBV7-6 and TRBJ1-2, the CDR3 gives the full variable domain: GAGVSQSPRYKVTKRGQDVALRCDPISGHVSLYWYRQALGQGPEFLTYFNYEAQQDKSGLPNDRFSAERPEGSISTLTIQRTEQRDSAMYRCASSPQEGNYGYTFGSGTRLTVV.

V is TRBV2 and J is TRBJ2-5, with 7 bases identical to TRBD2. Germline values: CDR1 SNHLY, CDR2 FYNNEI. With V trimmed by 3 bases and J by 5 bases, 6 bases remained unmatched. The CDR3 is made up of 14 amino acids. The CDR3 loop is CASSEGQGGETQYF. In nucleotides, the CDR3 is TGTGCCAGCAGTGAGGGGCAGGGAGGGGAGACCCAGTACTTC.

The DNA for the CDR3 is TGCGCCAGCAGCCTTTTAACTGGAAACACCATATATTTT. Translating it yields CASSLLTGNTIYF. The V call is TRBV4-3, the J call TRBJ1-3; D gene ambiguous. Germline V gives CDR1 LGHNA, CDR2 YSLEER. The CDR3 runs to 13 residues. Trimming took off 4 bases at V and 2 bases at J, with 6 bases between the two ends.

This chain joins TRBV4-1 and TRBJ2-7; 10 bases fit TRBD1. CDR1 is MGHRA, CDR2 YSYEKL, per germline. V lost 1 base to trimming and J lost 2 bases; unmatched junction nucleotides: 2. This CDR3 has 15 amino acids. Here the CDR3 DNA reads TGCGCCAGCAGCCAAGGGACAGGGGGGGCCTACGAGCAGTACTTC. Translating it yields CASSQGTGGAYEQYF.

Worth noting for this clone: Other DNA variants within this sample encode the same CDR3. This chain uses TRBV18 with TRBJ1-2; D is possibly TRBD1 (6 bases). Germline CDR1 is KGHSH and CDR2 is LQKENI. V was trimmed by 6 bases and J by 4 bases, leaving 12 bases between them. There are 13 residues in the CDR3. The CDR3 protein is CASSLTGSYGYTF. The CDR3 bases are TGTGCCAGCTCGCTTACAGGGTCCTATGGCTACACCTTC.

This chain connects TRBV11-2 to TRBJ2-5, with 10 positions matching TRBD1. CDR3 length equals 15 residues. With 3 bases clipped from V and 7 bases from J, the junction kept 8 bases outside the gene matches. Germline lookup yields CDR1 SGHAT and CDR2 FQNNGV. The CDR3 loop reads CASSFKGQGRVTQYF. The CDR3 DNA follows: TGTGCCAGCAGCTTTAAGGGACAGGGGCGGGTGACCCAGTACTTC. Based on the CDR3 plus reference TRBV11-2 and TRBJ2-5, the full variable domain is EAGVAQSPRYKIIEKRQSVAFWCNPISGHATLYWYQQILGQGPKLLIQFQNNGVVDDSQLPKDRFSAERLKGVDSTLKIQPAKLEDSAVYLCASSFKGQGRVTQYFGPGTRLLVL.

Details on this clone: The same CDR3 arises from other DNA sequences in this sample as well. V and J are TRBV5-1 and TRBJ2-6; no reliable D call. V lost 0 bases to trimming and J lost 1 base, with 5 bases between them. This CDR3 spans 15 amino acids. The V gene's germline CDR1 is SGHRS and CDR2 YFSETQ. CDR3 protein: CASSLGESGANVLTF. Here the CDR3 DNA reads TGCGCCAGCAGCTTGGGTGAATCTGGGGCCAACGTCCTGACTTTC.

This chain links TRBV10-2 with TRBJ2-1, with 10 nucleotides matching TRBD2. CDR1 is WSHSY, CDR2 SAAADI, per germline. J was trimmed by 0 bases and V by 3 bases; bases with no gene match: 5. This CDR3 region has 17 residues. Written as DNA, the CDR3 is TGCGCCAGCAGTGAACTAGCGGGGTTTAGCTCCTACAATGAGCAGTTCTTC. It codes for CASSELAGFSSYNEQFF.

This chain joins TRBV28 and TRBJ1-1; unclear D gene. Between the trimmed V and J ends, which lost 8 bases and 3 bases, there was a span of 4 bases. The CDR3 has 10 residues. CDR1 is MDHEN, CDR2 SYDVKM, per germline. DNA of the CDR3: TGTGCCAGCGGATACACTGAAGCTTTCTTT. It yields the protein CASGYTEAFF. Based on the CDR3 plus reference TRBV28 and TRBJ1-1, the full variable domain is DVKVTQSSRYLVKRTGEKVFLECVQDMDHENMFWYRQDPGLGLRLIYFSYDVKMKEKGDIPEGYSVSREKKERFSLILESASTNQTSMYLCASGYTEAFFGQGTRLTVV.

The rearrangement joins TRBV2 to TRBJ2-3, with a possible D match to TRBD1 (5 bases). V lost 2 bases and J lost 0, with 15 bases in between. Germline assignment: CDR1 SNHLY and CDR2 FYNNEI. This CDR3 region has 17 residues. As DNA, the CDR3 is TGTGCCAGCAGTGAATACCTAGGGGCCCTAAGCACAGATACGCAGTATTTT. Translating it yields CASSEYLGALSTDTQYF.

V usage is TRBV4-1 and J usage is TRBJ2-5; 12 nucleotides agree with TRBD1. This CDR3 has 17 residues. V lost 4 bases to trimming and J lost 5 bases; unmatched junction nucleotides: 11. Germline lookup yields CDR1 MGHRA and CDR2 YSYEKL. The CDR3 DNA reads TGCGCCAGCAGCCCGGGCCCGGGACAGGGGGCAGGGGAGACCCAGTACTTC. As protein: CASSPGPGQGAGETQYF.

To note about this clone: Other DNA sequences from this sample encode an identical CDR3 as well. The V gene is TRBV18, the J gene TRBJ2-5, with 15 bases fitting TRBD2. Germline V gene lookup returns CDR1 KGHSH and CDR2 LQKENI. There are 17 residues in the CDR3. The V gene end was trimmed by 0 bases and the J gene end by 2 bases; junction bases not matched to a gene: 1. CDR3 amino acids: CASSPPGLAGGQETQYF. CDR3 bases: TGTGCCAGCTCACCACCCGGACTAGCGGGAGGGCAAGAGACCCAGTACTTC.

This clone has a single count. The same CDR3 can be traced to other DNA sequences in this sample. V is TRBV5-1 and J is TRBJ2-7; 9 bases are a match to TRBD1. The germline V gene encodes CDR1 SGHRS and CDR2 YFSETQ. With 0 bases clipped from V and 5 bases from J, the junction kept 3 bases outside the gene matches. The CDR3 runs 14 residues. The CDR3 bases are TGCGCCAGCAGCTTGGGGGACAGGGCTGACGAGCAGTACTTC. It translates to CASSLGDRADEQYF.

The chain links TRBV2 to TRBJ1-5; D unresolved. From germline, CDR1 is SNHLY and CDR2 FYNNEI. This CDR3 is 14 amino acids long. Trimming shortened V by 4 bases and J by 1 base, and 8 bases separated the two germline ends. The chain's CDR3 is CASSVIGSNQPQHF. CDR3 bases: TGTGCCAGCAGTGTTATAGGCAGCAATCAGCCCCAGCATTTT.

The chain is built from TRBV30 and TRBJ2-7; 7 positions match TRBD2. Trimming at V came to 2 bases and at J to 5 bases, leaving 9 bases not matched to a gene. Germline values: CDR1 GTSNPN, CDR2 SVGIG (reference sequence). This CDR3 region has 14 residues. The CDR3 region is CAWSSGGPPNEQYF. The CDR3 DNA reads TGTGCCTGGAGTTCGGGGGGACCCCCCAACGAGCAGTACTTC.